The sequence of this TCR beta chain was determined in a study of T cells in Graves' hyperthyroidism and ophthalmopathy. Findings and caveats of the study: A model built on 13 V-J features separated ophthalmopathy from stable hyperthyroidism. Most thyroid clonotypes expanded above 0.001 were also detected in blood.

Fresh peripheral blood, 9.5 to 10 ml of it, supplied the PBMCs. The V gene lost 11 bases and the J gene lost 7 bases, with 24 bases spanning the gap. This CDR3 comprises 14 residues. Germline CDR1 SGHTA, CDR2 FQGNSA. RNA transcripts gave rise to amplified TCR beta CDR3 regions. When the TCR CDR3 underwent first-round RT-PCR, the HTBI primer set was used. One entry per CDR3 protein, called by TCRdb with MiXCR from the multiplex PCR reads. Among almost 250,000 distinct CDR3 sequences, 24% were seen once, and the ten largest hold about a third. There are many counts of this clonotype. No antigen is known for it.

This receptor was taken from a woman aged 40-49 years with Graves' ophthalmopathy. V gene TRBV7-2 combines with J gene TRBJ2-7; D possibly matches TRBD1 or TRBD2 (5 bases each). The sample comprised blood. CDR3 in amino acids: CASGRAPVEWEQYF. As DNA, the CDR3 is TGTGCCTCGGGACGGGCCCCGGTGGAATGGGAGCAGTACTTC.